This passage covers 8 T cell receptor beta chains from one sample sequenced in a study of early T cells in non-severe SARS-CoV-2 infection. TCRdb itself ran the 5' RACE reads through MiXCR, one entry per CDR3 protein. This repertoire shows about 84,000 distinct CDR3 sequences, 12% found once; its top ten account for about 2.6%. Sequencing was done on a sample of whole blood. All receptors derive from an adult who was a healthcare worker with PCR-confirmed SARS-CoV-2 infection or an uninfected control (not recorded which).

The gene calls are TRBV11-3 and TRBJ2-1, with D possibly matching TRBD2 (6 bases). Per germline, CDR1 SGHNT and CDR2 YENEEA. Trimming left V 4 bases short and J 2 bases short, with 12 bases between. This CDR3 region has 15 residues. The CDR3, as DNA: TGTGCCAGCAGCTCCATAGCGGTCACCTACAATGAGCAGTTCTTC. This sequence encodes CASSSIAVTYNEQFF.

This clonotype appeared many times. The genes are TRBV19 and TRBJ1-2, with TRBD1 identical over 10 bases. The CDR3 totals 16 residues. Per germline, CDR1 LNHDA and CDR2 SQIVND (reference sequence). Trimming cost V 5 bases and J 7 bases; bases outside gene matches: 13. The CDR3 loop is CASSSRQGAGRFGYTF. The CDR3 nucleotides are TGTGCCAGTAGTTCCCGACAGGGGGCTGGAAGATTTGGCTACACCTTC.

Many counts were recorded for this clonotype. The chain uses TRBV7-3 and TRBJ2-1, with 8 bases matching TRBD2. The J segment lost 7 bases and the V segment lost 2 bases, leaving 4 bases of the junction unmatched. The CDR3 consists of 14 residues. Germline V gene sequence: CDR1 SGHTA, CDR2 FQGTGA. CDR3 bases: TGTGCCAGCAGCTTAGCGGGAGGCGGGAATGAGCAGTTCTTC. It specifies CASSLAGGGNEQFF.

This chain connects TRBV20-1 to TRBJ1-2; 7 bases align to TRBD1. Germline CDR1 and CDR2: DFQATT and SNEGSKA (reference sequence). The ends lost 2 bases at V and 2 bases at J; junction bases unmatched: 8. This CDR3 has 15 amino acids. The CDR3 DNA reads as TGCAGTGCTAGAACCGGGACAGAACCAAACTATGGCTACACCTTC. It specifies CSARTGTEPNYGYTF.

This clonotype was seen a handful of times. The V and J genes are TRBV29-1 and TRBJ2-7; TRBD1 agrees at 8 bases. After removal of 4 bases from V and 5 bases from J, the junction contained 7 bases not matched to a gene. The germline V gene has CDR1 SQVTM and CDR2 ANQGSEA. This CDR3 region has 13 residues. The CDR3 DNA follows: TGCAGCGTTGGCAGGACAGGGTACCACGAGCAGTACTTC. It codes for CSVGRTGYHEQYF.

V gene TRBV20-1 combines with J gene TRBJ2-1, with D perhaps TRBD2 (5 bases). Germline CDR1 DFQATT, CDR2 SNEGSKA (reference sequence). CDR3 size: 14 residues. V was trimmed by 1 base and J by 15 bases, leaving 22 bases between them. In nucleotides, the CDR3 is TGCAGTGCTAGAGGGACGGGATTGGCAGCTAGGAGGTTCTTC. Translating it yields CSARGTGLAARRFF.

This clonotype was seen a handful of times. J is TRBJ2-1 and V is TRBV6-2 or TRBV6-3; 8 bases are a match to TRBD1. This CDR3 region has 21 residues. V was pared by 1 base and J by 1 base, with 18 bases of the junction left unmatched. The germline gives CDR1 MNHEY, CDR2 SVGEGT. The CDR3 DNA follows: TGTGCCAGCAGTTACTACCCGGGCGGGACAGGTATAGATCTTTCCTACAATGAGCAGTTCTTC. This sequence encodes CASSYYPGGTGIDLSYNEQFF.

This clonotype has a handful of counts. The gene calls are TRBV7-9 and TRBJ2-3, with a possible D match to TRBD2 (5 bases). CDR3 length: 16 amino acids. Trimming cost V 3 bases and J 0 bases, with 13 bases left between them. Germline loops: CDR1 SEHNR, CDR2 FQNEAQ (reference sequence). CDR3 sequence reads: CASSFTISGSTDTQYF. CDR3 in DNA: TGTGCCAGCAGCTTTACCATCAGCGGTAGCACAGATACGCAGTATTTT.